The next 8 T cell receptor beta chains were all read from a single sample in a study of technical replicates of blood from a few donors listed by TCRdb under 2017. Library construction relied on the immunoSEQ multiplex PCR assay. TCRdb limited this immuneACCESS table to in-frame rearrangements with V and J called. A share of clones is missing; checked studies link under half to unresolved V genes, and the rest is unexplained. The sample table holds around 75,000 clones, of which around 90% were seen once. The ten most abundant clones make up roughly 0.27% of the sample. Sequenced sample: T cells isolated from PBMCs. The receptor set was obtained from a human donor in good health.

The chain employs TRBV30 and TRBJ2-1; tentatively, D is TRBD2 (6 bases). This CDR3 has 15 amino acids. The V and J ends lost 1 base and 1 base respectively, with 11 bases between them. In germline, CDR1 is GTSNPN, CDR2 SVGIG (reference sequence). This chain's CDR3 is CAWSAFGGSYNEQFF. The CDR3 nucleotides read TGTGCCTGGAGTGCCTTCGGGGGTTCCTACAATGAGCAGTTCTTC. Supplemented by reference TRBV30 and TRBJ2-1, the full variable domain reads SQTIHQWPATLVQPVGSPLSLECTVEGTSNPNLYWYRQAAGRGLQLLFYSVGIGQISSEVPQNLSASRPQDRQFILSSKKLLLSDSGFYLCAWSAFGGSYNEQFFGPGTRLTVL.

The chain has TRBV6-1 and TRBJ1-5; no definite D call. Germline CDR1 reads MNHNS; CDR2 reads SASEGT. Trimming removed 1 base at V and 7 bases at J, with 2 bases between. The CDR3 runs 11 residues. Here the CDR3 DNA reads TGTGCCAGCAGTGAAGTACAGCCCCAGCATTTT. This encodes CASSEVQPQHF.

The genes are TRBV5-1 and TRBJ2-1; D remains ambiguous. With 5 bases removed from V and 0 bases from J, the gap between germline ends came to 15 bases. The V gene's germline CDR1 is SGHRS and CDR2 YFSETQ. CDR3 size: 16 residues. CDR3 in amino acids: CASSLAASSSYNEQFF. CDR3 bases: TGCGCCAGCAGTCTGGCCGCCTCCAGCTCCTACAATGAGCAGTTCTTC.

CDR3 residues: CASSKLVRENTEAFF. CDR3 nucleotide sequence: TGTGCCAGCAGCAAACTGGTCAGGGAGAACACTGAAGCTTTCTTT. The chain uses TRBV21-1 and TRBJ1-1; the table assigns TRBD1, which was not confirmed against the DNA. TRBV21-1 is deemed a pseudogene. The CDR3 is 15 amino acids.

In its sample, this clone was seen once. The chain carries TRBV27 and TRBJ2-7, with D possibly matching TRBD2 (5 bases). The CDR3 contains 16 residues. Germline CDR1 MNHEY, CDR2 SMNVEV (reference sequence). Trimming shortened V by 6 bases and J by 8 bases, and 26 bases separated the two germline ends. CDR3 residues: CASSLSQTVASGKQYF. The CDR3, as DNA: TGTGCCAGCAGCCTCTCCCAAACCGTAGCTTCGGGGAAGCAGTACTTC.

This chain joins TRBV28 and TRBJ1-3; D remains ambiguous. Between the trimmed V and J ends, which lost 5 bases and 9 bases, there was a span of 8 bases. The V gene's germline CDR1 is MDHEN and CDR2 SYDVKM. There are 11 residues in the CDR3. The CDR3 reads CASSERSTIYF. CDR3 nucleotides: TGTGCCAGCAGTGAACGGAGCACCATATATTTT.

With respect to this clone: Its ends do not fully match the called genes, so a read error is possible. The chain uses TRBV5-1 and TRBJ2-7; 7 positions match TRBD2. The CDR3 is 16 residues long. Looked up from germline, CDR1 is SGHRS and CDR2 is YFSETQ. The CDR3 DNA sequence: TGCGCCAGCACCTTGTATGGGAGGGGAATCTCCTACGAGCAGTACTTC. Its translation is CASTLYGRGISYEQYF.

The V and J genes are TRBV4-1 and TRBJ2-7, with a possible D match to TRBD2 (5 bases). The ends were cut back, 1 base at V and 6 bases at J, with 7 bases in the middle. The CDR3 contains 12 residues. The germline gives CDR1 MGHRA, CDR2 YSYEKL. The CDR3 reads CASSQGTAEQYF. In nucleotides, the CDR3 is TGCGCCAGCAGCCAAGGGACTGCCGAGCAGTACTTC.